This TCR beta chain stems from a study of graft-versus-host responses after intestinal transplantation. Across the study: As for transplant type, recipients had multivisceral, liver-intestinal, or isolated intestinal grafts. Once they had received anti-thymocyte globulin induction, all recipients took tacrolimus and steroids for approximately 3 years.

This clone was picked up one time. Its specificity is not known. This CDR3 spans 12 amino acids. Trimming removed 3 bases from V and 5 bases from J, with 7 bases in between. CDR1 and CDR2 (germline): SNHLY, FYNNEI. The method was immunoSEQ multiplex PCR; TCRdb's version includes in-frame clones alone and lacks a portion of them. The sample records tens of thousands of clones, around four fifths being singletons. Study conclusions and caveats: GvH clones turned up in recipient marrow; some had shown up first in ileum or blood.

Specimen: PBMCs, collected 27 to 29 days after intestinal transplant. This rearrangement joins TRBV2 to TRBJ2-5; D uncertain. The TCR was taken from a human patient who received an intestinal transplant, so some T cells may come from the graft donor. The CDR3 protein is CASSDYFETQYF. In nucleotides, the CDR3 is TGTGCCAGCAGTGATTATTTTGAGACCCAGTACTTC.